The clone carrying this T cell receptor (beta chain) was counted a few times. Its cognate antigen is unknown. The data originate from a study of early T cells in non-severe SARS-CoV-2 infection. Study overall: RNA in bulk from unsorted whole blood was sequenced, and chains were unpaired. Overall study results and limits: Matching results from VDJdb favored anti-spike CD8 responses, leaving private and CD4 specificities undetected.

Trimming pared 5 bases from V and 7 bases from J, leaving 15 bases between. Germline CDR1 and CDR2: SNHLY and FYNNEI. This CDR3 has 14 amino acids. Individual cDNA molecules received unique molecular identifiers. Via MiXCR, TCRdb re-called the 5' RACE reads, giving one row per CDR3 protein. The top ten clones hold approximately 10% of a sample with approximately 83,000 distinct CDR3 sequences, 13% to 15% of them seen once. This clonotype was obtained from an adult who was a healthcare worker with PCR-confirmed SARS-CoV-2 infection or an uninfected control (not recorded which). V usage is TRBV2 and J usage is TRBJ1-5; D is unresolved. Sequencing was performed on whole blood. CDR3 region: CASSPDPLRQPQHF. The CDR3 DNA reads as TGTGCCAGCAGTCCTGACCCCTTGAGGCAGCCCCAGCATTTT.